This T cell receptor beta chain was found in a study of T cell clonality in common variable immunodeficiency. Study-wide points: Common variable immunodeficiency TCR beta sequences reportedly had fewer deletions and N-nucleotide insertions.

Repertoires were generated with immunoSEQ multiplex PCR, while TCRdb's copy carries only in-frame clones and drops some. This sample carries several thousand clones, none of them present only once. The V gene lost 8 bases and the J gene lost 6 bases, with 17 bases spanning the gap. The V gene's germline CDR1 is ENHRY and CDR2 SYGVKD. The CDR3 totals 14 residues. About this clone itself: Its antigen is not known. The CDR3 end falls 3 residues outside the read, so it is completed with the germline J gene.

The chain has TRBV10-3 and TRBJ2-1; D might be TRBD2 (6 bases). Input material: peripheral blood mononuclear cells. The TCR comes from a human donor with common variable immunodeficiency. The CDR3: CAIGGSTWRNEQFF. The DNA read from the CDR3 is TGTGCCATCGGGGGGTCCACCTGGCGCAATGAG.